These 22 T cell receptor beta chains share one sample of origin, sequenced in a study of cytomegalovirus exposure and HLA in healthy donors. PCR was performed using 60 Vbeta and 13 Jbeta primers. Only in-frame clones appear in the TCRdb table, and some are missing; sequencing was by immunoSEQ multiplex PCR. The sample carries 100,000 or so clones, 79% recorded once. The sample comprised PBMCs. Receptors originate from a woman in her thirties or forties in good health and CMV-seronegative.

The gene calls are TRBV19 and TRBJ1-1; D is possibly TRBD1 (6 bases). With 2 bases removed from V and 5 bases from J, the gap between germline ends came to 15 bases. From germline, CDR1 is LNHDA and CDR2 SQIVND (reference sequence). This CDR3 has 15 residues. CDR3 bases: TGTGCCAGTAGTATATTTCAGGGGTCGGGAACTGAAGCTTTCTTT. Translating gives CASSIFQGSGTEAFF. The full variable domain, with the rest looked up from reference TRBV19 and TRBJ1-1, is DGGITQSPKYLFRKEGQNVTLSCEQNLNHDAMYWYRQDPGQGLRLIYYSQIVNDFQKGDIAEGYSVSREKKESFPLTVTSAQKNPTAFYLCASSIFQGSGTEAFFGQGTRLTVV.

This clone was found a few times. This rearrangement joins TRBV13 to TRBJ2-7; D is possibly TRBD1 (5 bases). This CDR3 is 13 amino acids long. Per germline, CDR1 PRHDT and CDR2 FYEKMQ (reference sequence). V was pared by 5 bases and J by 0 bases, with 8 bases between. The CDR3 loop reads CASSTQASYEQYF. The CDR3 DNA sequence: TGTGCCAGCAGCACACAGGCCTCCTACGAGCAGTACTTC.

The CDR3 loop reads CASSLTSGRWNEQFF. The CDR3 region has the DNA TGTGCCAGCAGCTTGACTAGCGGGAGATGGAATGAGCAGTTCTTC. The V gene is TRBV11-2, the J gene TRBJ2-1; 12 bases are a match to TRBD2. The CDR3 extends over 15 amino acids. Germline CDR1 and CDR2: SGHAT and FQNNGV. Unmatched junction bases numbered 4, after V lost 3 bases and J lost 7 bases. The complete variable domain, with remaining parts taken from reference TRBV11-2 and TRBJ2-1, reads EAGVAQSPRYKIIEKRQSVAFWCNPISGHATLYWYQQILGQGPKLLIQFQNNGVVDDSQLPKDRFSAERLKGVDSTLKIQPAKLEDSAVYLCASSLTSGRWNEQFFGPGTRLTVL.

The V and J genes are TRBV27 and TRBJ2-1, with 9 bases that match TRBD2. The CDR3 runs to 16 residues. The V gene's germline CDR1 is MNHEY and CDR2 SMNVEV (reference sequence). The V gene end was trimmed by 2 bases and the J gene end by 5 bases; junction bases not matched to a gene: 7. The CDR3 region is CASSLGPAGGNNEQFF. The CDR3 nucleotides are TGTGCCAGCAGTTTAGGTCCAGCGGGGGGAAACAATGAGCAGTTCTTC.

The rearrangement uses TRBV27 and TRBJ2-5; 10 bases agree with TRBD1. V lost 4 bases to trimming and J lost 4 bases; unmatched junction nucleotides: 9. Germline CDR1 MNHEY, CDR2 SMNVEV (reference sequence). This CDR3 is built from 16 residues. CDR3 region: CASSWGRDRGVETQYF. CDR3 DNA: TGTGCCAGCAGTTGGGGCAGGGACAGGGGAGTAGAGACCCAGTACTTC.

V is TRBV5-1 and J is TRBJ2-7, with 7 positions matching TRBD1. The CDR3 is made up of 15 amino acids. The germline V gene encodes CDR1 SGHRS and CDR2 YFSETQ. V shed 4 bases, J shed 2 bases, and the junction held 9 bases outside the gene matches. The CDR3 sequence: CASSETGVTAYEQYF. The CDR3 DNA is TGCGCCAGCAGCGAAACAGGGGTAACAGCCTACGAGCAGTACTTC.

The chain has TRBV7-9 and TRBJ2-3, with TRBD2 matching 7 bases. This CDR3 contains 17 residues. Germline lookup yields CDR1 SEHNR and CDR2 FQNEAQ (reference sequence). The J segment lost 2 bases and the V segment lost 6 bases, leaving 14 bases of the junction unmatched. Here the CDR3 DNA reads TGTGCCAGCAGAGCGATAGCGGGTCGGGGCTCCACAGATACGCAGTATTTT. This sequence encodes CASRAIAGRGSTDTQYF.

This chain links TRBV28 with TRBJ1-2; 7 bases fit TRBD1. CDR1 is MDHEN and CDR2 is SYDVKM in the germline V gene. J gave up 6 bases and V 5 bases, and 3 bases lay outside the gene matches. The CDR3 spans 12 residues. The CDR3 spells CASSTGEHGYTF. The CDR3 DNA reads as TGTGCCAGCAGTACAGGGGAACATGGCTACACCTTC.

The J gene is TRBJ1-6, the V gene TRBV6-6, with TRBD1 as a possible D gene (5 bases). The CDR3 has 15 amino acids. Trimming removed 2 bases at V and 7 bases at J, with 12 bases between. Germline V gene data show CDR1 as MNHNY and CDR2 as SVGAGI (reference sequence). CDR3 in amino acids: CASSYRQRTNSPLHF. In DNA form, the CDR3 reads TGTGCCAGCAGTTACCGACAGCGTACCAATTCACCCCTCCACTTT.

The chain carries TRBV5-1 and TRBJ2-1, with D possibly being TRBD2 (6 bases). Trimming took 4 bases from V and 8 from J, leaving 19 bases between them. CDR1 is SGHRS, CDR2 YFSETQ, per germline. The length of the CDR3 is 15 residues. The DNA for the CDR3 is TGCGCCAGCAGCCCCGGAGGGGCTAGTATCTATGAGCAGTTCTTC. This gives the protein CASSPGGASIYEQFF. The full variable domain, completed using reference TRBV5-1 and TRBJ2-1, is KAGVTQTPRYLIKTRGQQVTLSCSPISGHRSVSWYQQTPGQGLQFLFEYFSETQRNKGNFPGRFSGRQFSNSRSEMNVSTLELGDSALYLCASSPGGASIYEQFFGPGTRLTVL.

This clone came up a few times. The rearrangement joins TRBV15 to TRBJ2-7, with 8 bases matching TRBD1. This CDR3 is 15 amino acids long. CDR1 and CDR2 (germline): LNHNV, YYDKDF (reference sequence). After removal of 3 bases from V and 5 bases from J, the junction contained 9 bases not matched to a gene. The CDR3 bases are TGTGCCACCAGCAGGGACAGGGCAAAGGGAAACGAGCAGTACTTC. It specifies CATSRDRAKGNEQYF.

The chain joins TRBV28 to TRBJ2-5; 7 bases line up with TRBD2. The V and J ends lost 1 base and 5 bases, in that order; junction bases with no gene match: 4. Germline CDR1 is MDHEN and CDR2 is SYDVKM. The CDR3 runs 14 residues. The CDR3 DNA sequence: TGTGCCAGCAGTTTATTGGGGGGGGATGAGACCCAGTACTTC. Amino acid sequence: CASSLLGGDETQYF.

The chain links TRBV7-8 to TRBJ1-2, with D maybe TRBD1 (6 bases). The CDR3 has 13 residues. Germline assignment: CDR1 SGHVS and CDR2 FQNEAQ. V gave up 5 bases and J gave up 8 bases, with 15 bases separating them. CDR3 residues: CASSPPGVHGYTF. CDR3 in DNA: TGTGCCAGCAGCCCCCCAGGGGTTCACGGCTACACCTTC.

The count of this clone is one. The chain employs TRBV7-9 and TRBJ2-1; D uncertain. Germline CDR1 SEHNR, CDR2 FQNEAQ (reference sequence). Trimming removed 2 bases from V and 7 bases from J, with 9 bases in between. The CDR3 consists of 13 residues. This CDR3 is CASSLSPLNEQFF. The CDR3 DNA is TGTGCCAGCAGCTTAAGCCCGTTGAATGAGCAGTTCTTC. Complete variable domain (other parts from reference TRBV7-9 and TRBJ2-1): DTGVSQNPRHKITKRGQNVTFRCDPISEHNRLYWYRQTLGQGPEFLTYFQNEAQLEKSRLLSDRFSAERPKGSFSTLEIQRTEQGDSAMYLCASSLSPLNEQFFGPGTRLTVL.

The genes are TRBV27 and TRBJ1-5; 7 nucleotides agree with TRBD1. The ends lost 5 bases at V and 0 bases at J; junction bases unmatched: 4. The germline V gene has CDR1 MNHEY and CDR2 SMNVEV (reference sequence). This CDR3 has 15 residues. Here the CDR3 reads CASSPWDSSNQPQHF. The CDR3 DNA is TGTGCCAGCAGTCCCTGGGACAGTAGCAATCAGCCCCAGCATTTT.

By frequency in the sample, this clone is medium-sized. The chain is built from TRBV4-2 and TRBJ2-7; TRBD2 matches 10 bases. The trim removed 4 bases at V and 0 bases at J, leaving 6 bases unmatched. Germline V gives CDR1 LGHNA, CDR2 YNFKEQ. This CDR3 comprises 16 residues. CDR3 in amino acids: CASSPSQREGSYEQYF. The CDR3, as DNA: TGTGCCAGCAGCCCTTCCCAGCGGGAGGGCTCCTACGAGCAGTACTTC.

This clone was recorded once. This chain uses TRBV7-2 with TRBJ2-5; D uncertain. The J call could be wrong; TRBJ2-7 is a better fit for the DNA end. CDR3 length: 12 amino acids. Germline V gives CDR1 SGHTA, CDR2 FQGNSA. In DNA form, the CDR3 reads TGTGCCAGCAGCTTAATTAGCTACGAGCAGTACTTC. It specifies CASSLISYEQYF.

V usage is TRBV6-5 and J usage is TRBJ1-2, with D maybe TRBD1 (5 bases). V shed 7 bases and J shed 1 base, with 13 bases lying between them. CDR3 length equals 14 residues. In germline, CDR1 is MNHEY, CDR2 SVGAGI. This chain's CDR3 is CASNFRGSNYGYTF. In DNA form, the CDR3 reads TGTGCCAGCAACTTTAGGGGAAGTAACTATGGCTACACCTTC.

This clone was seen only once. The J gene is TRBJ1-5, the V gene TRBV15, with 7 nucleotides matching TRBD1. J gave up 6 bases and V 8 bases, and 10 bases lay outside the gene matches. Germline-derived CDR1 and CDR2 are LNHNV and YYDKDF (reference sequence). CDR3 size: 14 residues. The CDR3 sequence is CATRAGQEGQPQHF. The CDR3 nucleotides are TGTGCCACCCGCGCCGGACAGGAGGGTCAGCCCCAGCATTTT.

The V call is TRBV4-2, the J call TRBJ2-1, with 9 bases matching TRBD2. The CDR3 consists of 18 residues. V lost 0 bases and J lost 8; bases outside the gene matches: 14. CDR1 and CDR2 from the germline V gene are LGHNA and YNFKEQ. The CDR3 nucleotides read TGTGCCAGCAGCCAAGATGGAAGGGCTAGCGGGACTCTAGATGAGCAGTTCTTC. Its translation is CASSQDGRASGTLDEQFF.

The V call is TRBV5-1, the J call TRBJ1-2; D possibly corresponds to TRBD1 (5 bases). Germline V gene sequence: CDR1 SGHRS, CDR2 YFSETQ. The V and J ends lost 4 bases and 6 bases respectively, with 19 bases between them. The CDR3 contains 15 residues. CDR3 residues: CASSPGGKTSHGYTF. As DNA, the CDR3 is TGCGCCAGCAGCCCGGGGGGGAAAACGAGTCATGGCTACACCTTC.

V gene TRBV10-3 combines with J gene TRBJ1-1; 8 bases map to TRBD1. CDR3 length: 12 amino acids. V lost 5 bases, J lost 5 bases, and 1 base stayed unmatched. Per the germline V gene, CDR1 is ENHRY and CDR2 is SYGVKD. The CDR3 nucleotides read TGTGCCATCAGTAGACAGGGGACTGAAGCTTTCTTT. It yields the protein CAISRQGTEAFF.